Presented here are 24 T cell receptor beta chains from one specimen sequenced in a study of control samples from healthy donors and cancer patients. The assay was immunoSEQ multiplex PCR, and TCRdb's table has in-frame clones only and misses some. The profile shows approximately 170,000 clones, around 95% of them singletons. Sequencing used blood. These receptors all come from a woman aged 60 to 75 in good health.

The CDR3 nucleotides are TGTGCCATCGAGGCAGAACCACAGTCAGAGCAGTATTTT. As protein: CAIEAEPQSEQYF. The chain links TRBV10-3 to TRBJ2-3; D gene ambiguous. The V end was cut by 8 bases, the J end by 11 bases, with 20 bases between. The CDR3 is made up of 13 amino acids. The germline V gene encodes CDR1 ENHRY and CDR2 SYGVKD.

V usage is TRBV2 and J usage is TRBJ1-1; 7 nucleotides agree with TRBD1. The V and J ends lost 3 bases and 1 base, in that order; junction bases with no gene match: 2. The CDR3 totals 14 residues. Germline V gene sequence: CDR1 SNHLY, CDR2 FYNNEI. CDR3 region: CASSDRQGNTEAFF. CDR3 coding DNA: TGTGCCAGCAGTGACAGACAGGGGAACACTGAAGCTTTCTTT.

The rearrangement uses TRBV9 and TRBJ1-2, with TRBD1 identical over 8 bases. Germline V gene data show CDR1 as SGDLS and CDR2 as YYNGEE. With 2 bases clipped from V and 3 bases from J, the junction kept 3 bases outside the gene matches. The CDR3 is made up of 14 amino acids. This chain's CDR3 is CASSVQGADYGYTF. In DNA, the CDR3 is TGTGCCAGCAGCGTGCAGGGGGCGGACTATGGCTACACCTTC.

The DNA for the CDR3 is TGTGCCAGCAGTTTACGGGGACAGGGGTTATATTTT. Amino acids: CASSLRGQGLYF. The V call is TRBV12-3 or TRBV12-4, the J call TRBJ1-3; 10 nucleotides align to TRBD1. V lost 2 bases to trimming and J lost 14 bases; unmatched junction nucleotides: 3. The CDR3 is 12 residues long.

This chain joins TRBV27 and TRBJ2-3; TRBD2 might be the D (6 bases). V was clipped by 0 bases and J by 6 bases, with 19 bases between them. Per the germline V gene, CDR1 is MNHEY and CDR2 is SMNVEV (reference sequence). The CDR3 spans 17 residues. The CDR3 region is CASSLSSWGTPRDTQYF. DNA for the CDR3: TGTGCCAGCAGTTTATCCTCTTGGGGGACTCCCCGGGATACGCAGTATTTT.

This chain links TRBV6-5 with TRBJ2-1; weak D call: TRBD1 (5 bases). V lost 11 bases and J 1 base, leaving 12 bases between the germline ends. The CDR3 is made up of 13 amino acids. The V gene's germline CDR1 is MNHEY and CDR2 SVGAGI. The CDR3 bases are TGTGCCGGTCACCAGGGTTCCTACAATGAGCAGTTCTTC. Translating gives CAGHQGSYNEQFF.

The genes are TRBV7-2 and TRBJ1-3; D perhaps matches TRBD1 (6 bases). The CDR3 is 15 residues long. Germline V gene lookup returns CDR1 SGHTA and CDR2 FQGNSA. V was shortened by 5 bases and J by 2 bases, with 13 bases between the two germline ends. As DNA, the CDR3 is TGTGCCAGCAGCCCCCCAGGGGTTGCTGGAAACACCATATATTTT. It encodes CASSPPGVAGNTIYF. The complete variable domain, with remaining parts taken from reference TRBV7-2 and TRBJ1-3, reads GAGVSQSPSNKVTEKGKDVELRCDPISGHTALYWYRQSLGQGLEFLIYFQGNSAPDKSGLPSDRFSAERTGGSVSTLTIQRTQQEDSAVYLCASSPPGVAGNTIYFGEGSWLTVV.

The rearrangement uses TRBV9 and TRBJ1-1, with 8 bases lining up with TRBD1. This CDR3 region has 15 residues. Germline CDR1 and CDR2: SGDLS and YYNGEE. Trimming took 1 base from V and 1 from J; bases not matched to a gene: 3. The CDR3 protein is CASSVQGASNTEAFF. The CDR3 nucleotides are TGTGCCAGCAGCGTACAGGGGGCCTCGAACACTGAAGCTTTCTTT.

V is TRBV24-1 and J is TRBJ2-5, with D perhaps matching TRBD1 or TRBD2 (5 bases each). Trimming stripped 9 bases from V and 7 bases from J, with 17 bases between. Per the germline V gene, CDR1 is KGHDR and CDR2 is SFDVKD. CDR3 length: 13 residues. CDR3 sequence: CATGTEDKGTQYF. Written as DNA, the CDR3 is TGTGCCACCGGGACGGAGGATAAAGGGACCCAGTACTTC.

V gene TRBV7-2 combines with J gene TRBJ2-7, with TRBD1 as a possible D gene (5 bases). Trimming left V 4 bases short and J 2 bases short, with 18 bases between. The germline gives CDR1 SGHTA, CDR2 FQGNSA. The CDR3 sequence is 16 residues long. CDR3 in amino acids: CASSSWPPGRAYEQYF. CDR3 nucleotides: TGTGCCAGCAGCTCCTGGCCCCCAGGGCGCGCCTACGAGCAGTACTTC.

V is TRBV5-4 and J is TRBJ2-7; no definite D call. This CDR3 has 14 residues. The germline CDR1 and CDR2 sequences are SGHNT and YYREEE (reference sequence). Trimming stripped 2 bases from V and 2 bases from J, with 11 bases between. This CDR3 is CASSFPEGTYEQYF. The DNA for the CDR3 is TGTGCCAGCAGCTTCCCAGAAGGGACCTACGAGCAGTACTTC. Based on the CDR3 plus reference TRBV5-4 and TRBJ2-7, the full variable domain is ETGVTQSPTHLIKTRGQQVTLRCSSQSGHNTVSWYQQALGQGPQFIFQYYREEENGRGNFPPRFSGLQFPNYSSELNVNALELDDSALYLCASSFPEGTYEQYFGPGTRLTVT.

The chain joins TRBV7-9 to TRBJ1-5; TRBD1 matches 7 bases. Germline CDR1 is SEHNR and CDR2 is FQNEAQ (reference sequence). The CDR3 consists of 16 residues. Losses at the gene ends were 2 bases for V and 6 bases for J; bases not matched to a gene: 10. CDR3 region: CASSLFIGGESQPQHF. CDR3 nucleotides: TGTGCCAGCAGCTTATTCATAGGGGGCGAGAGTCAGCCCCAGCATTTT.

V is TRBV19 and J is TRBJ1-5; D is undetermined. This CDR3 has 13 residues. Per germline, CDR1 LNHDA and CDR2 SQIVND (reference sequence). V dropped 5 bases and J dropped 4 bases, with 9 bases sitting between them. CDR3 nucleotide sequence: TGTGCCAGTAGTCGAGATCATAATCAGCCCCAGCATTTT. It yields the protein CASSRDHNQPQHF.

V and J are TRBV2 and TRBJ2-5; D gene ambiguous. The CDR3 length is 15 residues. V dropped 6 bases and J dropped 4 bases, with 18 bases sitting between them. Germline lookup yields CDR1 SNHLY and CDR2 FYNNEI. CDR3 amino acids: CASRPPPSGRETQYF. The CDR3, as DNA: TGTGCCAGCAGACCACCCCCCTCGGGCAGAGAGACCCAGTACTTC.

The chain carries TRBV27 and TRBJ1-2; 7 nucleotides align to TRBD1. Germline CDR1 is MNHEY and CDR2 is SMNVEV (reference sequence). This CDR3 is built from 14 residues. Trimming cost V 5 bases and J 11 bases; bases outside gene matches: 14. The CDR3 sequence is CASSTLIRDSKYTF. The CDR3 nucleotides are TGTGCCAGCAGTACCCTGATCCGGGACAGCAAATACACCTTC.

The chain is built from TRBV28 and TRBJ1-4; 9 bases fit TRBD1. V was clipped by 6 bases and J by 6 bases; unmatched bases: 5. The CDR3 covers 14 residues. CDR1 and CDR2 (germline): MDHEN, SYDVKM. CDR3 DNA sequence: TGTGCCAGCAGCTCCGGGACAGGGTATGAAAAACTGTTTTTT. This translates into CASSSGTGYEKLFF.

The chain combines TRBV3-1 (or the pseudogene TRBV3-2) with TRBJ2-6; D possibly corresponds to TRBD1 (6 bases). The CDR3 spans 15 residues. Trimming took 7 bases from V and 1 from J, leaving 11 bases between them. Germline V gene sequence: CDR1 LGHDT, CDR2 YNNKEL (reference sequence). CDR3 amino acids: CASIKQGSGANVLTF. The DNA for the CDR3 is TGTGCCAGCATAAAACAGGGATCTGGGGCCAACGTCCTGACTTTC.

The chain recombines TRBV5-1 with TRBJ2-4; D is undetermined. The CDR3 totals 14 residues. V was pared by 0 bases and J by 6 bases, with 10 bases between. The germline V gene encodes CDR1 SGHRS and CDR2 YFSETQ. CDR3 DNA: TGCGCCAGCAGCTTGGTCTTCTCGGGAAACATTCAGTACTTC. Its protein is CASSLVFSGNIQYF.

The genes are TRBV15 and TRBJ1-5; TRBD1 is a possible D gene (5 bases). V was clipped by 5 bases and J by 4 bases, with 12 bases between them. The germline V gene encodes CDR1 LNHNV and CDR2 YYDKDF (reference sequence). The CDR3 loop spans 14 amino acids. The CDR3 is CATSRGGRNQPQHF. The CDR3, as DNA: TGTGCCACCAGCCGGGGGGGGAGGAATCAGCCCCAGCATTTT.

This chain connects TRBV6-5 to TRBJ1-2; weak D call: TRBD1 (5 bases). Germline values: CDR1 MNHEY, CDR2 SVGAGI. The germline V and J ends were trimmed by 2 bases and 4 bases, with 14 bases remaining between them. CDR3 size: 15 residues. CDR3 sequence: CASSYDWGLSYGYTF. The CDR3 DNA is TGTGCCAGCAGTTACGATTGGGGCTTGAGCTATGGCTACACCTTC.

The chain recombines TRBV6-5 with TRBJ1-1; 8 nucleotides match TRBD1. The CDR3 consists of 14 residues. CDR1 and CDR2 from the germline V gene are MNHEY and SVGAGI. V shed 6 bases, J shed 1 base, and the junction held 4 bases outside the gene matches. CDR3 sequence: CASRDRGQNTEAFF. CDR3 DNA: TGTGCCAGCAGAGACAGGGGCCAGAACACTGAAGCTTTCTTT.

This chain connects TRBV5-4 to TRBJ2-7; 7 bases agree with TRBD2. The V segment lost 7 bases and the J segment 2 bases; nucleotides outside the gene matches: 12. This CDR3 contains 15 residues. Germline values: CDR1 SGHNT, CDR2 YYREEE (reference sequence). CDR3 in amino acids: CASLNRGDSAYEQYF. The CDR3 DNA is TGTGCCAGCCTCAATCGGGGGGACTCGGCCTACGAGCAGTACTTC.

V is TRBV29-1 and J is TRBJ1-2; TRBD1 aligns across 8 bases. V lost 7 bases, J lost 3 bases, and 10 bases stayed unmatched. The CDR3 covers 14 residues. CDR1 is SQVTM and CDR2 is ANQGSEA in the germline V gene. The CDR3 coding sequence is TGCAGCGCTGGCCGGACAGGGTTCGACTATGGCTACACCTTC. Translated, it gives CSAGRTGFDYGYTF.

The gene calls are TRBV4-2 and TRBJ2-4; tentatively, D is TRBD2 (6 bases). The CDR3 is 15 amino acids. V was clipped by 3 bases and J by 7 bases, with 16 bases between them. Per germline, CDR1 LGHNA and CDR2 YNFKEQ. The CDR3 DNA follows: TGTGCCAGCAGCCAGGCGCGACTAGGATTCAACATTCAGTACTTC. It yields the protein CASSQARLGFNIQYF.